This record concerns one T cell receptor beta chain sequence. Antigen specificity is unknown. Specimens retained roughly 0.95-11 million cryopreserved PBMC preceding DNA extraction. The data originate from a study of long-term antiretroviral therapy in people with HIV. Across the whole study: There is a gap of about a decade between the earliest samples and the later 2015 immediate-ART recommendation.

The CDR3 runs to 11 residues. V gave up 4 bases and J gave up 0 bases, with 1 base separating them. The germline gives CDR1 MDHEN, CDR2 SYDVKM. Researchers report immunoSEQ v3.0 was run at survey level. Using immunoSEQ multiplex PCR, the repertoire was profiled, and TCRdb retains in-frame clones only, with some absent. This table has more than 15,000 clones, about 70% appearing once. Study-wide results and limits: Spans of CDR3 length were tighter for HIV repertoires than for controls.

J is TRBJ2-7 and V is TRBV28; D is uncertain. The specimen was unsorted PBMCs, collected 0.5 years before starting antiretroviral therapy. The TCR comes from a young man with HIV. DNA of the CDR3: TGTGCCAGCAGTTACTCCTACGAGCAGTACTTC. It codes for CASSYSYEQYF.